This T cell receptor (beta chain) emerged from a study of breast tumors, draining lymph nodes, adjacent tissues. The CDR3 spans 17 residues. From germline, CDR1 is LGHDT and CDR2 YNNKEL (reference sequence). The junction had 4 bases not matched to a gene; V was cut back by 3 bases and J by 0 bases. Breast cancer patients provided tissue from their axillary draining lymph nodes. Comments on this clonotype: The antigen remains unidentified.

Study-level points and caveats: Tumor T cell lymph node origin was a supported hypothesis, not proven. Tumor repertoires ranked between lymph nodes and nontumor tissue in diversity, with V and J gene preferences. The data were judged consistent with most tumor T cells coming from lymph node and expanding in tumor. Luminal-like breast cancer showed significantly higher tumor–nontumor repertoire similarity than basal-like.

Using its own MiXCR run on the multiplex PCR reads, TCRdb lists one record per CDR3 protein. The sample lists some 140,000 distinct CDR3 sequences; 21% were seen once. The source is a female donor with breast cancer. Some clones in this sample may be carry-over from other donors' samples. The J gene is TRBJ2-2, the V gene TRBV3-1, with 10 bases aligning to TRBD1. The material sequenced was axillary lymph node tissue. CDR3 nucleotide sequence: TGTGCCAGCAGCCAGGGACAGGGGCGAACGAACACCGGGGAGCTGTTTTTT. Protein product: CASSQGQGRTNTGELFF.